This TCR beta chain was profiled in a study of identical twins. Regarding the study as a whole: Analyses based on zero insertions could be partly confounded by invariant MAIT and iNKT cells. Abundant beta clonotypes from cord blood had fewer insertions, unlike memory repertoires, which showed none.

TCRdb called the 5' RACE reads again in MiXCR, with one record for every CDR3 protein. The data contain 400,000 to 500,000 distinct CDR3 sequences, 15% to 20% of them seen just once; the ten biggest clones take up 10% to 15%. As to this clonotype: Its specificity is not known.

The CDR3 is 15 residues long. After removal of 0 bases from V and 8 bases from J, the junction contained 7 bases not matched to a gene. Per the germline V gene, CDR1 is SGDLS and CDR2 is YYNGEE. The rearrangement links TRBV9 to TRBJ1-2; 10 nucleotides agree with TRBD1. This clonotype originated in a man aged 45 to 65 in good health. The source material was naive T cells sorted from blood. DNA for the CDR3: TGTGCCAGCAGCGTAGCCGATGGGACAGGGGAAGGCTACACCTTC. Its protein product is CASSVADGTGEGYTF.